This TCR beta chain came from a study of technical replicates of blood from a handful of donors. The protocol was immunoSEQ multiplex PCR, while the TCRdb copy is restricted to in-frame clones and leaves out a portion. The sample comprises more than 65,000 clones, around 97% of which are singletons, and about 0.27% rests with the top ten. About this clone: A read error may account for a junction end that differs from germline.

The CDR3 has 13 amino acids. The germline V gene has CDR1 SSHAT and CDR2 FNYEAQ (reference sequence). Sample: T cells isolated from PBMCs. The chain joins TRBV7-7 to TRBJ2-5; TRBD1 matches 7 bases. The origin of this receptor is a human donor in good health. The CDR3 bases are TGTGCTAGCAGCCAGGACAGGCAAGAGACCCAGTACTTC. This sequence encodes CASSQDRQETQYF.